This TCR beta chain comes out of a study of cytomegalovirus exposure and HLA in healthy donors (dated 2017 in TCRdb). Concerning the study at large: According to an earlier analysis of 550 to 700 of the donors, about 179 million T cells yielded roughly 110 million unique TCR beta sequences and approximately 300 Gb of sequence data. Approximately 300 gigabases of sequencing data and 70 million to 95 million unique TCR sequences made up an early release that covered 500 to 700 HLA-typed donors. Of the roughly 430 genotyped donors, over 70% fell in the genetic ancestry cluster associated with self-reported Caucasian donors. The study aimed to test whether signatures of past pathogen exposure could be identified by cataloging public T cell receptors. The study used immunosequencing to profile the T cell repertoires of 666 subjects and linked those repertoires to cytomegalovirus serostatus. Besides the first cohort of approximately 710 subjects, a separate validation cohort made up of 120 or so different subjects was used. To predict cytomegalovirus infection status, the study combined high-throughput TCR immunosequencing, statistical association of individual TCRs with disease status, and machine learning. A later analysis re-analyzed previously published TCR beta repertoires from 660 or so donors and added high-resolution HLA genotyping to study TCR occurrence patterns. Rather than using new phenotypic data, the later analysis identified candidate immune exposures from TCR beta sequences and from how often those sequences occurred across donors. In an earlier analysis of 550 to 700 of the donors, high-throughput TCR beta sequencing was used to judge whether each TCR beta V gene segment behaved as functional or pseudogenic. Donor age, sex, ethnicity and CMV serostatus were compiled alongside the repertoire data. A later genetic analysis used genome-wide SNP genotypes for 398 of the 666 donors, treating that subset as a discovery cohort. All discovery cohort repertoires had been generated using a single sequencing platform. HLA typing covered class I and class II loci at four-digit resolution. The number of donors typed differed by locus, with about 629-640 for A, B, C, DRB1 and DQB1, more than 500 for DQA1, approximately 580 for DPA1, and 450 to 480 for DPB1. Because of strong linkage in the cohort, five DR-DQ haplotypes were treated as single units for association and clustering. On average, around 200,000 unique TCR beta nucleotide sequences were sequenced per donor among 300 to 500 genotyped donors of the cohort, with 15% to 20% of those sequences being non-productive.

In the germline V gene (reference sequence), CDR1 corresponds to GTSNPN and CDR2 to SVGIG. Its CDR3 holds 15 amino acids, cysteine through phenylalanine. CDR3 DNA is the only sequence kept; it has 45 bases, read in frame from the first base. The V end loses 5 bases and the J end loses 1 base, and a stretch of 15 bases separates them. The cohort consisted of 600 to 700 healthy bone marrow donors. At the time of sampling, all cohort members were nominally healthy, though unrecorded immune exposures were likely present. The donor was CMV seronegative and belonged to the group of around 350 seronegative cohort members. A peripheral blood sample was collected from each donor, and TCR beta sequencing was performed on peripheral blood mononuclear cells. The Qiagen DNeasy Blood Extraction Kit was used to extract genomic DNA from the blood cell samples. Note on this clone: No antigen is known for it. No much larger clonotype is one base removed from it; base qualities were not supplied.

The study at large found these results: The classifier was reported to diagnose cytomegalovirus status with high specificity and sensitivity in both the original cohort and the validation cohort. Some IMGT-functional V segments, including TRBV6-2 and TRBV6-3, could not be distinguished by the 87-base-pair reads and were therefore excluded. A group of highly shared sequence variants was considered likely to be a technical artifact of the sequencing pipeline. The only immune exposure information available for the cohort was CMV serostatus. It was suggested by the authors that the approach could potentially be generalized to other disease states and immunological phenotypes. When HLA alleles, especially DR and DQ, strongly co-occurred, TCR associations were difficult to assign to individual alleles. In the study, roughly 160 TCR beta chains were listed as associated with cytomegalovirus. HLA typing was unavailable for some donors at each locus, so association tests used only the typed subset. In a later analysis, HLA-associated TCR beta chains were found to be more clonally expanded and to have lower generation probabilities than equally common non-associated chains. In a later analysis, several top co-occurrence clusters were reported to appear linked to parvovirus B19, influenza, CMV and Epstein-Barr virus. In vitro tests confirmed that a few of the cytomegalovirus-associated TCR beta chains recognize cytomegalovirus antigens. Presence/absence analyses assumed roughly uniform sequencing depth across donors, an assumption that may not hold. Specific HLA alleles were associated with 15,000 to 20,000 TCR beta sequences at a false discovery rate of 0.05 in a later analysis. Only TCR beta chains were sequenced in this cohort, and the absence of alpha or paired-chain data limited detectable features. Linkage disequilibrium might explain the correlated functional status among segregating V segments, but an unknown experimental factor could not be ruled out. A further reported finding was that TCR beta sequences accurately predicted the HLA-A and HLA-B alleles for most subjects in the first cohort. The earlier analysis of approximately 560 of the donors excluded around 17 rarely observed V segments, including chromosome 9 orphons, because counts were too low. In an earlier analysis of approximately 590 of the donors, most TCR beta V segments appeared in productive rearrangements about 90% or about 30% of the time, broadly matching IMGT annotations. V-gene and J-gene trimming of TCR beta chains was associated with a missense DCLRE1C variant in a later genetic analysis, and the association was replicated in an independent cohort. In a later genetic analysis, fewer N-insertions in productive TCRs were reported among donors in an Asian-associated ancestry cluster than the approximately 670-donor mean. Most TCR sequences were observed very rarely across donors, whereas some public TCRs were present in many individuals. According to a later analysis, most CMV-associated TCR beta chains appeared to be HLA-restricted, and the HLA associations seemed to be driven largely by CMV exposure. In a later analysis, TCR association rates were found to vary across HLA loci, with the most associated TCRs seen for DRB1 alleles and the fewest for HLA-C alleles.

Library creation used the immunoSEQ multiplex PCR assay. The multiplex PCR relied on a mix of 60 forward primers for TCR Vbeta segments and 13 reverse primers for TCR Jbeta segments. Amplification of the CDR3 region of rearranged TCR beta genes was performed with a multiplex PCR assay on genomic DNA. Amplified TCR beta libraries were sequenced as 87-base-pair reads on the Illumina HiSeq System. As for the original processing: Across the 670 or so repertoires, a later analysis counted roughly 77 million unique TCR beta chains, 9.5 million to 13 million of which were shared by at least two donors. Raw reads were error-corrected and collapsed into unique sequences with a nearest-neighbor algorithm that merged closely related sequences to remove PCR and sequencing errors. CDR3 sequences were aligned to IMGT reference sequences to assign V, D and J gene segments. For a sequence to be retained, a match of at least six nucleotides was required to both a V gene segment and a J gene segment. Rearrangements were called productive when the CDR3 lacked stop codons and stayed in frame with V and J; all others were non-productive. Following IMGT convention, CDR3 was defined as the stretch from the second conserved V-encoded cysteine to the conserved J-encoded phenylalanine. Sequences without an unambiguous match to a single V gene segment were excluded from the earlier analysis of about 640 of the donors. An earlier analysis of fewer than 650 of the donors classified V segments as functional when productive rearrangements were above 56.7% and as segregating when the standard deviation between donors was above 5%. A statistical classification framework was built for diagnosing cytomegalovirus status from the catalog of TCR beta chain sequences. In a later analysis, TCR nucleotide sequences were compared against IMGT/GENE-DB human TR gene sequences so that V and J genes could be assigned. In a later analysis, CDR3 sequences and most-parsimonious VDJ recombination scenarios were assigned using the TCRdist pipeline. A later analysis defined each TCR beta chain by its CDR3 amino acid sequence plus V-gene family, and excluded reads lacking a unique V-gene family. In a later analysis, 450 to 600 highly shared, low-generation-probability nucleotide sequences were removed to address suspected cross-contamination and a sequencing artifact. In a later analysis, a clonal expansion index for each public chain was calculated from normalized within-repertoire ranks of inferred template counts. A later analysis computed generation probabilities with a VDJ recombination model fitted to out-of-frame rearrangements, and checked the results against IGoR. Hypergeometric tests were used in a later analysis to score TCR-TCR, TCR-HLA and TCR-CMV co-occurrence, with a repertoire-size bias correction applied to the TCR pairs. False discovery rates were estimated in a later analysis by permuting HLA or CMV assignments 20 times. A later analysis grouped co-occurring TCRs with DBSCAN, adding TCRdist sequence similarity when clustering within HLA-allele-positive subsets. Co-occurrence clustering excluded repertoires with fewer than 30,000 or more than 120,000 public chains, plus five with anomalous nucleotide sharing. TCRdb's version of the immuneACCESS table is confined to in-frame rearrangements and falls short of the full clone set. An unresolved V gene accounts for under half of the shortfall where checked; the remainder is of unknown origin. V and J calls and clone size follow that table, whereas D and trimming were derived from the DNA. In all, the sample holds 140,000 or so clones, and about three fifths of those were seen once. The ten most abundant clones make up 1.8% of the sample.

The rearrangement combines TRBV30 with TRBJ1-5; the D region possibly corresponds to TRBD1 (5 bases align). The TCR originated in a male donor in good health and CMV-seronegative. Sequenced: PBMCs. The nucleotide sequence reads as follows: TGTGCCTGGGGGCGGGGGACGGCCAGCAATCAGCCCCAGCATTTT. This yields the protein CAWGRGTASNQPQHF. The CDR3 plus the reference TRBV30 and TRBJ1-5 genes for the other parts give the full variable domain: SQTIHQWPATLVQPVGSPLSLECTVEGTSNPNLYWYRQAAGRGLQLLFYSVGIGQISSEVPQNLSASRPQDRQFILSSKKLLLSDSGFYLCAWGRGTASNQPQHFGDGTRLSIL.